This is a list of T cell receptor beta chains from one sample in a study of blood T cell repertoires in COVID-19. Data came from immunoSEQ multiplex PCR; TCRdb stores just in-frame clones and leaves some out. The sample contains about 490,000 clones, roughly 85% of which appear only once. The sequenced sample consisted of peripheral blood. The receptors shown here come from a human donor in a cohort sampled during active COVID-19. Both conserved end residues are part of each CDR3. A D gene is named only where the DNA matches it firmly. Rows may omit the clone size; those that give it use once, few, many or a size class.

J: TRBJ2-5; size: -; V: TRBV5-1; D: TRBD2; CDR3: CASSLKREVGETQYF; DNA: TGCGCCAGCAGCTTAAAACGGGAGGTCGGGGAGACCCAGTACTTC
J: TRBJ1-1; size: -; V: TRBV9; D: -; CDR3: CASSAVQGSGTEAFF; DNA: TGTGCCAGCAGCGCGGTACAGGGATCTGGCACTGAAGCTTTCTTT
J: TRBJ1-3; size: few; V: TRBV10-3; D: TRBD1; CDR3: CAIATGGPSGNTIYF; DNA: TGTGCCATCGCCACAGGGGGCCCCTCTGGAAACACCATATATTTT
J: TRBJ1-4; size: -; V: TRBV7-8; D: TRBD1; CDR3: CASSLTGQVGWGEKLFF; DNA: TGTGCCAGCAGCTTAACGGGACAGGTGGGGTGGGGTGAAAAACTGTTTTTT
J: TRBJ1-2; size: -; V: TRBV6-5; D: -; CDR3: CASSSWGVNYGYTF; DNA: TGTGCCAGCAGTTCATGGGGGGTAAACTATGGCTACACCTTC
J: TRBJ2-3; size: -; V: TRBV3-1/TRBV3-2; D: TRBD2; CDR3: CASSYRLAGGTDTQYF; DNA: TGTGCCAGCAGCTACCGACTAGCGGGAGGCACAGATACGCAGTATTTT
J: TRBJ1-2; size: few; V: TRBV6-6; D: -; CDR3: CASRAEGGYTF; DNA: TGTGCCAGCAGAGCGGAGGGTGGCTACACCTTC
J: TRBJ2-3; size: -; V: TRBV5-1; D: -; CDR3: CASSLKTTSTDTQYF; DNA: TGCGCCAGCAGCTTAAAGACTACTAGCACAGATACGCAGTATTTT
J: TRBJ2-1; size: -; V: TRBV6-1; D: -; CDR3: CASSEEGGIAYNEQFF; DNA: TGTGCCAGCAGTGAAGAGGGCGGGATAGCCTACAATGAGCAGTTCTTC
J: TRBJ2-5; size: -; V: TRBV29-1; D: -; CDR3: CSVGAETQYF; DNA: TGCAGCGTTGGGGCAGAGACCCAGTACTTC
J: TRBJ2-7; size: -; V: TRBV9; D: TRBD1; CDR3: CASSRRTGGSYEQYF; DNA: TGTGCCAGCAGCAGGAGGACAGGGGGCTCCTACGAGCAGTACTTC
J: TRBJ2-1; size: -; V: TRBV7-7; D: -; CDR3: CASSLSYYNEQFF; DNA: TGTGCTAGCAGCTTATCCTACTACAATGAGCAGTTCTTC
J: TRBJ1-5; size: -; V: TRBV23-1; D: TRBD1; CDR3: CASSTPGRRGRRAQPQHF; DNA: TGCGCCAGCAGCACCCCGGGTAGAAGGGGGCGGAGGGCTCAGCCCCAGCATTTT
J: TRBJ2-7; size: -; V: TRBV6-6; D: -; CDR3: CASSYAAGSEQYF; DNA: TGTGCCAGCAGTTACGCCGCGGGAAGCGAGCAGTACTTC
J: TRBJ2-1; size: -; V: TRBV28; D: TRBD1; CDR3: CASSGQVGGYNEQFF; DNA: TGTGCCAGCAGTGGACAGGTCGGTGGGTACAATGAGCAGTTCTTC
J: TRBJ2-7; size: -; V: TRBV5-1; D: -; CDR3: CASSGDSSEQYF; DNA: TGCGCCAGCAGCGGTGACTCGTCCGAGCAGTACTTC
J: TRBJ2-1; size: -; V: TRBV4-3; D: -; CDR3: CASSQDSRYNEQFF; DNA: TGCGCCAGCAGCCAAGATTCCCGCTACAATGAGCAGTTCTTC
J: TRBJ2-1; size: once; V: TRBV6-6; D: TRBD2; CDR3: CASSIDGLAAEQFF; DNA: TGTGCCAGCAGTATCGACGGACTAGCGGCCGAGCAGTTCTTC
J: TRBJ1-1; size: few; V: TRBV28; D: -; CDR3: CASRAQENTEAFF; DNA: TGTGCCAGCAGAGCTCAGGAGAACACTGAAGCTTTCTTT
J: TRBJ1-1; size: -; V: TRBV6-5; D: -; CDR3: CASLGTGEAFF; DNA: TGTGCCAGCCTCGGGACTGGAGAAGCTTTCTTT
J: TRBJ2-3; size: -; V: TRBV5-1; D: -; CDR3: CASSQELTGVTDTQYF; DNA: TGCGCCAGCAGCCAAGAACTAACAGGTGTCACAGATACGCAGTATTTT
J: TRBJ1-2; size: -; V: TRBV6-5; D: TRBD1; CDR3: CASRLKPGQGHGYTF; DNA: TGTGCCAGCAGACTTAAACCGGGACAGGGACATGGCTACACCTTC
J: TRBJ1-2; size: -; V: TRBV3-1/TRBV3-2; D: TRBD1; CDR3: CASSQGMGQGHYGYTF; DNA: TGTGCCAGCAGCCAAGGAATGGGACAGGGACACTATGGCTACACCTTC
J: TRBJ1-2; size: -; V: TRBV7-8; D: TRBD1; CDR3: CASSRGQGLSGSYGYTF; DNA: TGTGCCAGCAGCCGAGGACAGGGGCTTTCGGGGAGCTATGGCTACACCTTC
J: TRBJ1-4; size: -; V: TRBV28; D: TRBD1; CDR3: CASSKETGVSEKLFF; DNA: TGTGCCAGCAGCAAGGAGACAGGGGTTAGCGAAAAACTGTTTTTT
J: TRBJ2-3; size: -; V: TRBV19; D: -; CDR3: CASSIGTLSTDTQYF; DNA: TGTGCCAGTAGTATAGGGACACTTAGCACAGATACGCAGTATTTT
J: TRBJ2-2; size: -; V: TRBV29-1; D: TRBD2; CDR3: CSAPGLAGGGTGELFF; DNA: TGCAGCGCCCCGGGACTAGCGGGAGGAGGCACCGGGGAGCTGTTTTTT
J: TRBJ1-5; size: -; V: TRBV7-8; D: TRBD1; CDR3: CASSWDRRNQPQHF; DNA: TGTGCCAGCAGCTGGGACAGACGCAATCAGCCCCAGCATTTT
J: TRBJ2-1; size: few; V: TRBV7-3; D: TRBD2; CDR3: CASSLSGTSGDSEQFF; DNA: TGTGCCAGCAGCTTAAGCGGGACTAGCGGGGATTCTGAGCAGTTCTTC
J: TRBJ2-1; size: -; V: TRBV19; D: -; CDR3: CASSIASHYSDEQFF; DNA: TGTGCCAGTAGTATAGCATCCCACTACTCAGATGAGCAGTTCTTC